Presented here are 18 T cell receptor beta chains from one specimen sequenced in a study of blood T cell repertoires in COVID-19. Assay: immunoSEQ multiplex PCR; the TCRdb copy retains only in-frame clones and omits some. The table has over 130,000 clones, about nine tenths seen once. The sequenced material came from peripheral blood. The source of these receptors is a woman aged 55-69 years with active or convalescent COVID-19.

V usage is TRBV6-2 or TRBV6-3 and J usage is TRBJ2-7; 10 bases map to TRBD2. V gave up 6 bases and J gave up 0 bases; unmatched junction bases: 14. The CDR3 sequence is 18 residues long. Germline CDR1 is MNHEY and CDR2 is SVGEGT. The CDR3 spells CASSRFPRTSGDSYEQYF. CDR3 in DNA: TGTGCCAGCAGCCGATTCCCACGTACTAGCGGGGACTCCTACGAGCAGTACTTC.

The J gene is TRBJ1-2, the V gene TRBV10-2, with 8 bases matching TRBD1. Germline V gene sequence: CDR1 WSHSY, CDR2 SAAADI. CDR3 length equals 14 residues. With 5 bases clipped from V and 2 bases from J, the junction kept 4 bases outside the gene matches. Written as DNA, the CDR3 is TGCGCCAGCAGTCTGGACAGGGAAAACTATGGCTACACCTTC. Translation: CASSLDRENYGYTF.

V and J are TRBV7-8 and TRBJ1-1; no clear D gene. Germline-derived CDR1 and CDR2 are SGHVS and FQNEAQ. This CDR3 contains 14 residues. V was cut by 4 bases and J by 1 base, with 10 bases left in between. DNA for the CDR3: TGTGCCAGCAGCTCCGAGGGTTGGAACACTGAAGCTTTCTTT. Translated, it gives CASSSEGWNTEAFF.

The chain uses TRBV10-3 and TRBJ2-7; maybe TRBD1 (6 bases). Looked up from germline, CDR1 is ENHRY and CDR2 is SYGVKD. The CDR3 covers 13 residues. The ends were cut back, 10 bases at V and 6 bases at J, with 19 bases in the middle. CDR3 DNA sequence: TGTGCCACTCGGGGCCAGGGGCGGATCGAGCAGTACTTC. Translated: CATRGQGRIEQYF.

The V and J genes are TRBV9 and TRBJ2-5; 7 bases map to TRBD1. Trimming at V came to 0 bases and at J to 5 bases, leaving 10 bases not matched to a gene. The CDR3 sequence is 16 residues long. Germline V gives CDR1 SGDLS, CDR2 YYNGEE. The DNA for the CDR3 is TGTGCCAGCAGCGTAGCTGGAACAGGGGTCATGGAGACCCAGTACTTC. Translating gives CASSVAGTGVMETQYF.

The chain employs TRBV7-8 and TRBJ1-1, with TRBD1 as a possible D gene (5 bases). The V and J ends lost 1 base and 5 bases respectively, with 14 bases between them. CDR3 length: 15 residues. Germline CDR1 is SGHVS and CDR2 is FQNEAQ. The DNA of the CDR3 is TGTGCCAGCAGCTTAGGCGGGGAGGGGATGACTGAAGCTTTCTTT. Its translation is CASSLGGEGMTEAFF.

The genes are TRBV5-6 and TRBJ1-5; no definite D call. The ends were cut back, 4 bases at V and 2 bases at J, with 16 bases in the middle. The CDR3 covers 16 residues. Germline CDR1 and CDR2: SGHDT and YYEEEE. The DNA of the CDR3 is TGTGCCAGCAGCCGGAGAGGGCTGGAGGGCAATCAGCCCCAGCATTTT. Its translation: CASSRRGLEGNQPQHF.

V is TRBV10-1 and J is TRBJ1-3, with TRBD1 matching 12 bases. Germline V CDR1 and CDR2: WNHNN, SYGVQD (reference sequence). The trim removed 5 bases at V and 2 bases at J, leaving 7 bases unmatched. The CDR3 spans 17 residues. CDR3 in amino acids: CASSLPGQGAAGNTIYF. The CDR3 nucleotides are TGCGCCAGCAGTCTTCCGGGACAGGGGGCAGCTGGAAACACCATATATTTT.

The V gene is TRBV19, the J gene TRBJ2-5; D is unresolved. Between the trimmed V and J ends, which lost 8 bases and 5 bases, there was a span of 6 bases. Germline V gene sequence: CDR1 LNHDA, CDR2 SQIVND (reference sequence). This CDR3 comprises 10 residues. The CDR3 is CASGRETQYF. In DNA form, the CDR3 reads TGTGCCAGTGGTCGGGAGACCCAGTACTTC.

The CDR3 loop is CASSFTRPSGANVLTF. The CDR3 region has the DNA TGCGCCAGCAGCTTTACGAGGCCTTCTGGGGCCAACGTCCTGACTTTC. This chain links TRBV5-1 with TRBJ2-6, with unresolved D. Germline CDR1 and CDR2: SGHRS and YFSETQ. The CDR3 contains 16 residues. V lost 2 bases and J 1 base, leaving 10 bases between the germline ends.

The V call is TRBV9, the J call TRBJ2-1; 11 nucleotides line up with TRBD2. The CDR3 is 17 amino acids. Germline lookup yields CDR1 SGDLS and CDR2 YYNGEE. With V trimmed by 4 bases and J by 4 bases, 10 bases remained unmatched. The CDR3 sequence: CASSPSTSGGTYNEQFF. DNA for the CDR3: TGTGCCAGCAGCCCATCAACTAGCGGGGGAACTTACAATGAGCAGTTCTTC.

This sequence joins TRBV3-1 (or the pseudogene TRBV3-2) and TRBJ1-1; weak D call: TRBD1 (6 bases). V gave up 6 bases and J gave up 1 base, with 18 bases separating them. This CDR3 comprises 16 residues. From germline, CDR1 is LGHDT and CDR2 YNNKEL (reference sequence). The CDR3 is CASRPGVGAQNTEAFF. CDR3 coding DNA: TGTGCCAGCAGGCCCGGTGTGGGGGCGCAGAACACTGAAGCTTTCTTT.

J is TRBJ1-2 and V is TRBV19, with a possible D match to TRBD1 (5 bases). The V gene's germline CDR1 is LNHDA and CDR2 SQIVND (reference sequence). The CDR3 extends over 13 amino acids. V lost 7 bases to trimming and J lost 6 bases, with 15 bases between them. The CDR3 protein is CASTDRTSHGYTF. CDR3 DNA: TGTGCCAGTACCGACAGAACCAGTCATGGCTACACCTTC. The full variable domain, completed using reference TRBV19 and TRBJ1-2, is DGGITQSPKYLFRKEGQNVTLSCEQNLNHDAMYWYRQDPGQGLRLIYYSQIVNDFQKGDIAEGYSVSREKKESFPLTVTSAQKNPTAFYLCASTDRTSHGYTFGSGTRLTVV.

This chain connects TRBV4-3 to TRBJ2-2; D perhaps matches TRBD2 (6 bases). The ends were cut back, 4 bases at V and 4 bases at J, with 16 bases in the middle. This CDR3 is built from 16 residues. Germline assignment: CDR1 LGHNA and CDR2 YSLEER. The CDR3 region has the DNA TGCGCCAGCAGCCCCGATCGGCGGGGAAGCACCGGGGAGCTGTTTTTT. Protein: CASSPDRRGSTGELFF.

The chain recombines TRBV5-1 with TRBJ1-1; no definite D call. Germline CDR1 reads SGHRS; CDR2 reads YFSETQ. The CDR3 sequence is 13 residues long. V was trimmed by 0 bases and J by 6 bases, leaving 9 bases between them. For the CDR3, the DNA is TGCGCCAGCAGCTTGGAAGGTGGAGCTGAAGCTTTCTTT. It yields the protein CASSLEGGAEAFF.

This rearrangement joins TRBV7-9 to TRBJ1-3, with D unresolved. The CDR3 has 16 amino acids. The germline CDR1 and CDR2 sequences are SEHNR and FQNEAQ (reference sequence). The V end lost 4 bases, the J end lost 0 bases, and 13 bases lay between the germline ends. CDR3 loop: CASSSYVQPSGNTIYF. The CDR3 DNA sequence: TGTGCCAGCAGCTCTTATGTACAGCCCTCTGGAAACACCATATATTTT.

The rearrangement joins TRBV11-2 to TRBJ1-2; possible D gene TRBD1, 6 bases. Germline loops: CDR1 SGHAT, CDR2 FQNNGV. There are 14 residues in the CDR3. V was pared by 5 bases and J by 7 bases, with 17 bases between. For the CDR3, the DNA is TGTGCCAGCAGCCAAAATACAGGGCATGGTGGCTACACCTTC. Translated, it gives CASSQNTGHGGYTF.

The chain carries TRBV6-2 or TRBV6-3 and TRBJ1-2; TRBD1 might be the D (5 bases). The CDR3 has 12 amino acids. Germline V lookup: CDR1 MNHEY, CDR2 SVGEGT. With 8 bases removed from V and 7 bases from J, the gap between germline ends came to 14 bases. The CDR3 sequence is CASRPGGGGYTF. In DNA, the CDR3 is TGTGCCAGCCGCCCGGGGGGAGGTGGCTACACCTTC.